A single sample gave rise to the 8 T cell receptor beta chains below, sequenced in a study of shared clonotypes between healthy human individuals. TCRdb keeps only in-frame clones here, not all; method: immunoSEQ multiplex PCR. The sample carries 2 million to 2.5 million clones, about 95% recorded once. Naive CD8 populations comprised CD45RO-negative cells positively selected for CCR7, excluding terminally differentiated effector memory CD45RA+ cells. The specimen sequenced was naive CD8+ T cells sorted from blood. The receptors were gathered from a man aged 18 to 29 in good health.

The CDR3 loop reads CAWSVQGLDNEQFF. CDR3 nucleotides: TGTGCCTGGAGTGTGCAGGGGCTGGACAATGAGCAGTTCTTC. This chain joins TRBV30 and TRBJ2-1; TRBD1 is a possible D gene (6 bases). Germline lookup yields CDR1 GTSNPN and CDR2 SVGIG (reference sequence). The CDR3 is 14 amino acids. Trimming pared 0 bases from V and 5 bases from J, leaving 11 bases between.

This chain links TRBV30 with TRBJ2-7; TRBD2 agrees at 7 bases. Looked up from germline, CDR1 is GTSNPN and CDR2 is SVGIG (reference sequence). J was trimmed by 5 bases and V by 0 bases; bases with no gene match: 16. This CDR3 is built from 17 residues. The CDR3 nucleotides read TGTGCCTGGAGTGTACCGACAGCTTGGCGGGAGTTCCACGAGCAGTACTTC. Its protein product is CAWSVPTAWREFHEQYF. Combining the CDR3 with reference TRBV30 and TRBJ2-7 gives the whole variable domain SQTIHQWPATLVQPVGSPLSLECTVEGTSNPNLYWYRQAAGRGLQLLFYSVGIGQISSEVPQNLSASRPQDRQFILSSKKLLLSDSGFYLCAWSVPTAWREFHEQYFGPGTRLTVT.

This clone was detected only once. This chain joins TRBV7-9 and TRBJ1-4; D possibly corresponds to TRBD1 (5 bases). Germline V gene lookup returns CDR1 SEHNR and CDR2 FQNEAQ (reference sequence). CDR3 size: 14 residues. Between the trimmed V and J ends, which lost 5 bases and 6 bases, there was a span of 13 bases. Here the CDR3 DNA reads TGTGCCAGCAGCACCTGGGACGGTTATGAAAAACTGTTTTTT. Protein sequence: CASSTWDGYEKLFF.

This chain links TRBV28 with TRBJ2-5; D is possibly TRBD2 (7 bases). With 2 bases removed from V and 4 bases from J, the gap between germline ends came to 8 bases. This CDR3 contains 13 residues. The germline V gene encodes CDR1 MDHEN and CDR2 SYDVKM. The CDR3 sequence is CASSLGGAETQYF. CDR3 nucleotides: TGTGCCAGCAGTTTAGGGGGGGCAGAGACCCAGTACTTC.

The chain uses TRBV30 and TRBJ2-6; 9 bases are shared with TRBD1. From germline, CDR1 is GTSNPN and CDR2 SVGIG (reference sequence). The CDR3 has 17 amino acids. V trimming: 1 base; J trimming: 2 bases; junction bases outside the gene matches: 6. CDR3 DNA sequence: TGTGCCTGGAGTGGGAGGACAGGGGATCCTGGGGCCAACGTCCTGACTTTC. Its protein product is CAWSGRTGDPGANVLTF.

The V call is TRBV5-6, the J call TRBJ2-2, with 14 bases matching TRBD2. Trimming at V came to 4 bases and at J to 6 bases, leaving 8 bases not matched to a gene. CDR3 length: 17 residues. Germline lookup yields CDR1 SGHDT and CDR2 YYEEEE. CDR3 coding DNA: TGTGCCAGCAGCATAGGACTAGCGGGAGGTGGATCCGGGGAGCTGTTTTTT. It specifies CASSIGLAGGGSGELFF. Based on the CDR3 plus reference TRBV5-6 and TRBJ2-2, the full variable domain is DAGVTQSPTHLIKTRGQQVTLRCSPKSGHDTVSWYQQALGQGPQFIFQYYEEEERQRGNFPDRFSGHQFPNYSSELNVNALLLGDSALYLCASSIGLAGGGSGELFFGEGSRLTVL.

The V call is TRBV5-1, the J call TRBJ1-1; D gene unclear. Trimming pared 2 bases from V and 7 bases from J, leaving 9 bases between. Looked up from germline, CDR1 is SGHRS and CDR2 is YFSETQ. This CDR3 spans 12 amino acids. CDR3 in amino acids: CASSFGGIEAFF. Written as DNA, the CDR3 is TGCGCCAGCAGCTTTGGTGGCATTGAAGCTTTCTTT.

This chain connects TRBV4-2 to TRBJ2-2; D not resolved. CDR1 LGHNA and CDR2 YNFKEQ come from the germline V gene. Trimming took 4 bases from V and 1 from J, leaving 4 bases between them. There are 13 residues in the CDR3. Here the CDR3 reads CASSRGNTGELFF. The CDR3 DNA is TGTGCCAGCAGCCGTGGGAACACCGGGGAGCTGTTTTTT.